A selection of T cell receptor beta chains follows, all from one sample in a study of blood T cells in healthy people across ages. MiXCR, run by TCRdb on the 5' RACE reads, gives a single entry per CDR3 protein. The top ten clones hold approximately 22% of a sample with 1.5 million to 2 million distinct CDR3 sequences, 39% of them seen once. Sequenced input: blood. These receptors originate from a human donor in good health. Both conserved end residues are part of each CDR3. D genes are given only for firm matches. The size entry is marked missing in some rows and otherwise reads once, few, many or a size class.

d_gene	j_gene	abundance	v_gene	CDR3nt	CDR3aa
TRBD2	TRBJ2-7	-	TRBV20-1	TGCAGTGCTAGAGATCTGTTAGCGGGGGGAAACTACGAGCAGTACTTC	CSARDLLAGGNYEQYF
-	TRBJ1-3	few	TRBV12-3/TRBV12-4	TGTGCCAGCTGTCGGGTCTTGCAGGGAAACACCATATATTTT	CASCRVLQGNTIYF
-	TRBJ1-1	-	TRBV6-5	TGTGCCAGCAGTCACGACGACAGGCGGAACACTGAAGCTTTCTTT	CASSHDDRRNTEAFF
TRBD2	TRBJ2-1	-	TRBV7-6	TGTGCCAGCAGCTGGCTAGCGGGGGATGCGGACAATGAGCAGTTCTTC	CASSWLAGDADNEQFF
TRBD1	TRBJ2-1	few	TRBV11-2	TGTGCCAGCAGCTTAGAACCAGGGGGCAATGAGCAGTTCTTC	CASSLEPGGNEQFF
-	TRBJ2-3	-	TRBV7-2	TGTGCCAGCAGCTTAGTGGCCCGGGAGAATACGCAGTATTTT	CASSLVARENTQYF
-	TRBJ1-5	-	TRBV20-1	TGCAGTGCTAGAGATGGAGGGGATAATCAGCCCCAGCATTTT	CSARDGGDNQPQHF
-	TRBJ2-3	-	TRBV7-6	TGTGCCACCTCCCCGACCGGCACAGATACGCAGTATTTT	CATSPTGTDTQYF
-	TRBJ2-7	few	TRBV7-3	TGTGCCAGCAGCTTAACTTCGGTTTCGGGGGAGCAGTACTTC	CASSLTSVSGEQYF
TRBD1	TRBJ2-1	-	TRBV20-1	TGCAGTGCGGGGGGGACAGGGTATGGCCTTGGTGAGCAGTTCTTC	CSAGGTGYGLGEQFF
-	TRBJ2-3	-	TRBV10-3	TGTGCCATCAGTCCCCGGGGGACCAGGGATACGCAGTATTTT	CAISPRGTRDTQYF
TRBD1	TRBJ2-1	few	TRBV4-3	TGCGCCAGCAGCCAAGTGGCCAGGGGGCTTGATGAGCAGTTCTTC	CASSQVARGLDEQFF
-	TRBJ1-6	-	TRBV20-1	TGCAGTGCTAGAGAGGGGGGTAATTCACCCCTCCACTTT	CSAREGGNSPLHF
-	TRBJ2-3	few	TRBV29-1	TGCAGCGTTGAAGATCAAGGCCTCGGGCTTCCAGATACGCAGTATTTT	CSVEDQGLGLPDTQYF
TRBD1	TRBJ1-1	-	TRBV29-1	TGCAGCGTTACGGGACAGGGGAGGTCTGAAGCTTTCTTT	CSVTGQGRSEAFF
-	TRBJ2-5	-	TRBV5-4	TGTGCCAGCAGCCCCGACAGGCCTCAGACCCAGTACTTC	CASSPDRPQTQYF
-	TRBJ2-3	few	TRBV7-9	TGTGCCAGCAGCCTCCCGACAGGCCCCCTCACAGATACGCAGTATTTT	CASSLPTGPLTDTQYF
TRBD1	TRBJ1-6	few	TRBV10-3	TGTGCCATCAGTGAGACCCGGGACAGGCCTAATTCACCCCTCCACTTT	CAISETRDRPNSPLHF
-	TRBJ2-7	many	TRBV7-2	TGTGCCAGCAGCCCCTACCTCCGGGACTTAAAGTACGAGCAGTACTTC	CASSPYLRDLKYEQYF
TRBD1	TRBJ1-2	-	TRBV4-1	TGCGCCAGCAGCCAAGCCGGACAGGGGGCCGACAACTATGGCTACACCTTC	CASSQAGQGADNYGYTF
TRBD2	TRBJ2-7	-	TRBV5-1	TGCGCCAGCAGCTTGGCGGGACTAGGGGTTTACGAGCAGTACTTC	CASSLAGLGVYEQYF
-	TRBJ2-5	few	TRBV20-1	TGCAGTGCTAGTCGCGGGGTGGTACAAGAGACCCAGTACTTC	CSASRGVVQETQYF
TRBD2	TRBJ2-3	few	TRBV20-1	TGCAGTGCCGCCGGTGGAGCGGGACGAAACACAGATACGCAGTATTTT	CSAAGGAGRNTDTQYF
-	TRBJ2-7	-	TRBV20-1	TGCAGTGCTAGAGAACCGTTTACAGGCGCGATCTCCTACGAGCAGTACTTC	CSAREPFTGAISYEQYF
TRBD1	TRBJ1-2	few	TRBV9	TGTGCCAGCAGCACCACCGGGACAGGGAGCTTAGGCTACACCTTC	CASSTTGTGSLGYTF
-	TRBJ2-5	-	TRBV4-2	TGTGCCAGCAGCCAAGCCACGAGGGGGTCAGAGACCCAGTACTTC	CASSQATRGSETQYF
-	TRBJ1-1	-	TRBV12-3/TRBV12-4	TGTGCCAGCAGCTGGCTGGGTGCTTTCTTT	CASSWLGAFF
TRBD2	TRBJ2-1	-	TRBV27	TGTGCCAGCAGTTTATCGTCGGCTAGCGGGCGGAATGAGCAGTTCTTC	CASSLSSASGRNEQFF
-	TRBJ2-7	few	TRBV5-1	TGCGCCAGCAGCTCCGTCCCCAGGGGAGAGTACGAGCAGTACTTC	CASSSVPRGEYEQYF
TRBD1	TRBJ2-1	-	TRBV18	TGTGCCAGCTCACACCCCGGGACAGGGGACGATGAGCAGTTCTTC	CASSHPGTGDDEQFF
-	TRBJ1-6	few	TRBV29-1	TGCAGCGTGGTAAGGGATCGCGCCTATAATTCACCCCTCCACTTT	CSVVRDRAYNSPLHF
-	TRBJ2-5	-	TRBV6-2/TRBV6-3	TGTGCCAGCAGTGGGCGGAGTTGGATACAAGAGACCCAGTACTTC	CASSGRSWIQETQYF
-	TRBJ2-7	-	TRBV20-1	TGCAGTGCTAGACCGGGATACACCTACGAGCAGTACTTC	CSARPGYTYEQYF
-	TRBJ2-3	-	TRBV7-3	TGTGCCAGCAGCGTAGGGACTGGGTACGGAGATACGCAGTATTTT	CASSVGTGYGDTQYF
TRBD1	TRBJ1-4	-	TRBV7-2	TGTGCCAGCAGCATCGGACAGGGGAGAGAAAAACTGTTTTTT	CASSIGQGREKLFF
-	TRBJ2-3	-	TRBV9	TGTGCCAGCACCAGACTAGACGGGGCTTTCACAGATACGCAGTATTTT	CASTRLDGAFTDTQYF
-	TRBJ1-1	-	TRBV10-3	TGTGCCATCAGTGAGGGCTCAGCTCCTGAAGCTTTCTTT	CAISEGSAPEAFF
-	TRBJ2-1	-	TRBV12-3/TRBV12-4	TGTGCCAGCAGTTTAGTAACAGTACCCCCATACAATGAGCAGTTCTTC	CASSLVTVPPYNEQFF
-	TRBJ1-2	few	TRBV24-1	TGTGCCACCAGTGGACGAGACTATGGCTACACCTTC	CATSGRDYGYTF
-	TRBJ1-4	few	TRBV4-2	TGTGCCAGCAGCCCGACAGTGCTTAATGAAAAACTGTTTTTT	CASSPTVLNEKLFF
-	TRBJ1-5	-	TRBV6-2/TRBV6-3	TGTGCCAGCAGTTACACGCCAAGGGGGGCCCTCAATCAGCCCCAGCATTTT	CASSYTPRGALNQPQHF
-	TRBJ1-5	few	TRBV7-2	TGTGCCAGCAGCTTACAAACGGGCCAGCCCCAGCATTTT	CASSLQTGQPQHF
-	TRBJ2-3	-	TRBV4-2	TGTGCCAGCAGCCAAGGGCTGGGACTCGAGGCAGATACGCAGTATTTT	CASSQGLGLEADTQYF
-	TRBJ2-7	-	TRBV4-1	TGCGCCAGCAGCCAAGAGCCGACTAGTCTACCCTACGAGCAGTACTTC	CASSQEPTSLPYEQYF